This T cell receptor (beta chain) was recorded in a study of cytomegalovirus exposure and HLA in healthy donors. As for the study in general: An analysis done earlier identified 117 million unique TCR beta sequences from about 179 million T cells.

The CDR3 is 12 amino acids. The ends were cut back, 5 bases at V and 3 bases at J, with 7 bases in the middle. From germline, CDR1 is MNHEY and CDR2 SVGAGI. This PCR relied on a set of 60 Vbeta primers and 13 Jbeta primers. Profiling relied on immunoSEQ multiplex PCR, and the TCRdb table lists in-frame clones only, not all of them. In the table there are 100,000 to 150,000 clones, over 60% of which are singletons. For this clone: Its specificity is not known.

Study findings and constraints: Reported findings show TCR beta sequences accurately forecast HLA-A and HLA-B alleles in most subjects. 15,000 to 20,000 TCR beta sequences were associated with HLA alleles at 0.05 false discovery rate in a later analysis. A missense variant in DCLRE1C was later tied to TCR beta V- and J-gene trimming.

The sequence came from a male donor in good health and CMV-seropositive. Sequencing input: PBMCs. The chain uses TRBV6-5 and TRBJ1-1, with unresolved D. The CDR3 sequence is CASSVTDTEAFF. The CDR3 coding sequence is TGTGCCAGCAGTGTAACTGACACTGAAGCTTTCTTT.